The 15 T cell receptor beta chains below were found in one sample sequenced in a study of metastatic and nonmetastatic thyroid tumors. TCRdb used MiXCR to call clones anew from the PCR reads. This table holds over 30,000 clones, around 7% found once. Every patient was untreated before thyroid surgery. The sample comprised blood. The receptor set was obtained from a female donor with papillary thyroid cancer or a benign thyroid nodule (not recorded which). Some clones in this sample may be carry-over from other donors' samples.

About this clone: A much larger clone differs by one base, so this may be a read error. V is TRBV20-1 and J is TRBJ2-3; D possibly corresponds to TRBD2 (5 bases). The CDR3 length is 15 residues. The germline V gene encodes CDR1 DFQATT and CDR2 SNEGSKA (reference sequence). Trimming left V 3 bases short and J 2 bases short, with 15 bases between. The CDR3 is CSASGNLRSTDTQYF. CDR3 nucleotides: TGCAGTGCTAGCGGGAATTTAAGGTCCACAGATACGCAGTATTTT.

This clone came up many times. The genes are TRBV27 and TRBJ2-5, with 14 bases identical to TRBD2. The CDR3 is 18 amino acids. Germline CDR1 MNHEY, CDR2 SMNVEV (reference sequence). V was clipped by 4 bases and J by 1 base; unmatched bases: 8. The CDR3 DNA reads TGTGCCAGCAGTTCTCGACTAGCGGGGGGGCCGGTCCAAGAGACCCAGTACTTC. It yields the protein CASSSRLAGGPVQETQYF.

This clone occurred many times. This chain connects TRBV11-2 to TRBJ2-3; possibly TRBD1 for D (5 bases). Trimming shortened V by 5 bases and J by 4 bases, and 13 bases separated the two germline ends. The CDR3 covers 14 residues. The germline gives CDR1 SGHAT, CDR2 FQNNGV. The CDR3: CASSLTRVADTQYF. In nucleotides, the CDR3 is TGTGCCAGCAGCCTCACCAGGGTAGCAGATACGCAGTATTTT.

There are many counts of this clone. The chain combines TRBV7-3 with TRBJ1-1; tentative D call: TRBD1 (6 bases). The CDR3 length is 17 residues. CDR1 is SGHTA, CDR2 FQGTGA, per germline. The V end lost 7 bases, the J end lost 2 bases, and 23 bases lay between the germline ends. The CDR3 DNA follows: TGTGCCAGCACCCCCCTGCCGAGGGGGGCTTTCAACACTGAAGCTTTCTTT. Its protein is CASTPLPRGAFNTEAFF.

Comments on this clone: A much larger clone lies a single base off, so this may be a read error. The CDR3 DNA follows: TGCAGCGTGTATGGACTAGCGGGAGTAGATGAGCAGTTCTTC. The encoded protein is CSVYGLAGVDEQFF. The chain links TRBV29-1 to TRBJ2-1, with 13 bases lining up with TRBD2. Losses at the gene ends were 6 bases for V and 8 bases for J; bases not matched to a gene: 7. The CDR3 is 14 residues long. Germline CDR1 SQVTM, CDR2 ANQGSEA.

At least ten counts were recorded for this clone. This sequence joins TRBV11-3 and TRBJ2-1, with 11 bases aligning to TRBD2. Trimming cost V 2 bases and J 8 bases; bases outside gene matches: 5. Germline values: CDR1 SGHNT, CDR2 YENEEA. This CDR3 has 15 amino acids. CDR3 nucleotides: TGTGCCAGCAGCTTAAATAGCGGGAGGGTCGATGAGCAGTTCTTC. It encodes CASSLNSGRVDEQFF.

This clone was seen repeatedly, ten times or more. The rearrangement uses TRBV11-1 and TRBJ1-2; tentatively, D is TRBD1 (6 bases). Per the germline V gene, CDR1 is SGHAT and CDR2 is FQDESV (reference sequence). V was shortened by 3 bases and J by 8 bases, with 19 bases between the two germline ends. This CDR3 contains 15 residues. The chain's CDR3 is CASSLNPGAAWGYTF. As DNA, the CDR3 is TGTGCCAGCAGCTTGAATCCGGGGGCGGCATGGGGCTACACCTTC.

The rearrangement uses TRBV9 and TRBJ2-2; TRBD2 agrees at 9 bases. Germline V CDR1 and CDR2: SGDLS, YYNGEE. CDR3 length equals 16 residues. The junction had 10 bases not matched to a gene; V was cut back by 4 bases and J by 6 bases. The CDR3 coding sequence is TGTGCCAGCAGCCTAGGACTAGCGAGGGTCTCCGGGGAGCTGTTTTTT. Its protein product is CASSLGLARVSGELFF.

This clone showed up many times. The chain uses TRBV28 and TRBJ1-1, with D perhaps TRBD1 (6 bases). The CDR3 consists of 15 residues. Trimming removed 6 bases at V and 1 base at J, with 15 bases between. Germline CDR1 and CDR2: MDHEN and SYDVKM. CDR3 residues: CASSDLGHWNTEAFF. CDR3 nucleotides: TGTGCCAGCAGCGACCTGGGACACTGGAACACTGAAGCTTTCTTT.

The rearrangement joins TRBV6-1 to TRBJ2-7, with a weak D call TRBD2 (6 bases). Germline V gene lookup returns CDR1 MNHNS and CDR2 SASEGT. The CDR3 runs to 16 residues. Trimming removed 3 bases at V and 1 base at J, with 16 bases between. The DNA for the CDR3 is TGTGCCAGCAGTGAGACCGTATCGGGAGTTTCCTACGAGCAGTACTTC. It yields the protein CASSETVSGVSYEQYF.

This clone was detected many times. CDR3 in DNA: TGCAGCGTTGAAGGGGGCAGGGGGGCCACCAATGAGCAGTTCTTC. It translates to CSVEGGRGATNEQFF. The chain combines TRBV29-1 with TRBJ2-1, with a possible D match to TRBD1 (7 bases). Per the germline V gene, CDR1 is SQVTM and CDR2 is ANQGSEA. The CDR3 is made up of 15 amino acids. V dropped 1 base and J dropped 6 bases, with 16 bases sitting between them.

This clone was observed at least ten times. The chain uses TRBV2 and TRBJ2-7; 10 bases are a match to TRBD1. Germline V gene lookup returns CDR1 SNHLY and CDR2 FYNNEI. V lost 6 bases, J lost 11 bases, and 10 bases stayed unmatched. The CDR3 is made up of 13 amino acids. The CDR3 reads CASRSGQGDLKYF. CDR3 in DNA: TGTGCCAGCAGGTCCGGACAGGGGGATTTAAAGTACTTC. The variable domain in full, completed from reference TRBV2 and TRBJ2-7, reads EPEVTQTPSHQVTQMGQEVILRCVPISNHLYFYWYRQILGQKVEFLVSFYNNEISEKSEIFDDQFSVERPDGSNFTLKIRSTKLEDSAMYFCASRSGQGDLKYFGPGTRLTVT.

At least ten counts were recorded for this clone. This chain uses TRBV10-2 with TRBJ2-7; TRBD2 matches 8 bases. The CDR3 runs 15 residues. J gave up 2 bases and V 3 bases, and 6 bases lay outside the gene matches. Germline V lookup: CDR1 WSHSY, CDR2 SAAADI. In DNA, the CDR3 is TGCGCCAGCAGTGACGGACTAGCTGGGCCCTACGAGCAGTACTTC. It codes for CASSDGLAGPYEQYF.

This clone was seen repeatedly, ten times or more. This sequence may be a read error, since a much larger clone differs from it by one base. Lacking the conserved final phenylalanine or tryptophan, this CDR3 likely reflects a read error. The chain recombines TRBV6-2 or TRBV6-3 with TRBJ1-1; the match to TRBD1 covers 12 bases. V lost 5 bases to trimming and J lost 4 bases; unmatched junction nucleotides: 5. The CDR3 runs 15 residues. Germline loops: CDR1 MNHEY, CDR2 SVGEGT. The chain's CDR3 is CASSKGDRGRTEAFL. In DNA, the CDR3 is TGTGCCAGCAGTAAAGGGGACAGGGGGCGCACTGAAGCTTTCCTT.

This clone has a count of ten or more. This sequence joins TRBV27 and TRBJ2-7, with 12 bases aligning to TRBD1. CDR3 length: 15 residues. After removal of 2 bases from V and 5 bases from J, the junction contained 4 bases not matched to a gene. Looked up from germline, CDR1 is MNHEY and CDR2 is SMNVEV (reference sequence). CDR3 in amino acids: CASSLRDRGLDEQYF. CDR3 DNA sequence: TGTGCCAGCAGTTTACGGGACAGGGGGCTGGACGAGCAGTACTTC.